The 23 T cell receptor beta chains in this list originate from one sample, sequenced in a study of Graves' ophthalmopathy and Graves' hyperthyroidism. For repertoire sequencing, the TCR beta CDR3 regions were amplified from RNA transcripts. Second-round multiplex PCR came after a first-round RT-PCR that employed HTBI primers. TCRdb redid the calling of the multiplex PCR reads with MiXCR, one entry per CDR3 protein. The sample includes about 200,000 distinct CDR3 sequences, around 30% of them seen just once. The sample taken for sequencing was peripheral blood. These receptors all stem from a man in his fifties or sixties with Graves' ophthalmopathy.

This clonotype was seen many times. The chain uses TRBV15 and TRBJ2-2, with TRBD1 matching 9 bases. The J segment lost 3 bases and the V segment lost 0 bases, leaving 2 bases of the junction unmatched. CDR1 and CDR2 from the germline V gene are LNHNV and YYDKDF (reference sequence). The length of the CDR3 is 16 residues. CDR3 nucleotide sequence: TGTGCCACCAGCAGAGACCGGACAGGGGACACCGGGGAGCTGTTTTTT. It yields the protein CATSRDRTGDTGELFF.

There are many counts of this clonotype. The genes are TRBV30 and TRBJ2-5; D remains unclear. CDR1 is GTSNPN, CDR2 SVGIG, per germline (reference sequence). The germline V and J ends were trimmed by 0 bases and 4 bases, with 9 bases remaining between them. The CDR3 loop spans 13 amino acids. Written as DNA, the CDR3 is TGTGCCTGGAGTGTACTTCAACTAGAGACCCAGTACTTC. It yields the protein CAWSVLQLETQYF.

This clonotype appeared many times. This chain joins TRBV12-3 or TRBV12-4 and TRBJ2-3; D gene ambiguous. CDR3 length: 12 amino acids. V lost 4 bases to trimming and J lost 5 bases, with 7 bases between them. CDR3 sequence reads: CASSWTRDTQYF. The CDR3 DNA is TGTGCCAGCAGTTGGACGCGAGATACGCAGTATTTT.

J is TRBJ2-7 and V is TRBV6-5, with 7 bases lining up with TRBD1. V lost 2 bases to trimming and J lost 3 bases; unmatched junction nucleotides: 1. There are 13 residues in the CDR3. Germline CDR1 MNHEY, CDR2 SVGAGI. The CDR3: CASSYDRDYEQYF. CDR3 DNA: TGTGCCAGCAGTTACGACAGGGACTACGAGCAGTACTTC.

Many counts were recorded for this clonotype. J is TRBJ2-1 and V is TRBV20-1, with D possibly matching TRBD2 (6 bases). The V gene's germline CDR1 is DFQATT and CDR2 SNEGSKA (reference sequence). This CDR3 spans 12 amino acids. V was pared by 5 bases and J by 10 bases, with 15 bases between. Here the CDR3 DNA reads TGCAGTGCTGGCAAAACTAGCCTCGAGCAGTTCTTC. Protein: CSAGKTSLEQFF.

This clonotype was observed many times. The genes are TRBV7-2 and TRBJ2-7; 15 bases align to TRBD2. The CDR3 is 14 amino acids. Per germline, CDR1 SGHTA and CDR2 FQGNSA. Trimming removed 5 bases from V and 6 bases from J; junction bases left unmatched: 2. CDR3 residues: CASSPGLAGGEQYF. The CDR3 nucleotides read TGTGCCAGCAGCCCGGGACTAGCGGGAGGCGAGCAGTACTTC.

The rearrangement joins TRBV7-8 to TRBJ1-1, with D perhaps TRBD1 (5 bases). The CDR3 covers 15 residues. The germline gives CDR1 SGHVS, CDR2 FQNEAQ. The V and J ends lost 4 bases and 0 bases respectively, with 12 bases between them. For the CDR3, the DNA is TGTGCCAGCAGCTCCCGGATGGACATGAACACTGAAGCTTTCTTT. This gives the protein CASSSRMDMNTEAFF.

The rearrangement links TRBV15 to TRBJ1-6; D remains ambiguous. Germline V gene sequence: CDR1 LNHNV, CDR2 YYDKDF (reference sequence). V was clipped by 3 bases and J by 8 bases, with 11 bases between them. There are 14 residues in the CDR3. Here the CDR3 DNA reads TGTGCCACCAGCAGTGACCCTTTCGATTCACCCCTCCACTTT. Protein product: CATSSDPFDSPLHF.

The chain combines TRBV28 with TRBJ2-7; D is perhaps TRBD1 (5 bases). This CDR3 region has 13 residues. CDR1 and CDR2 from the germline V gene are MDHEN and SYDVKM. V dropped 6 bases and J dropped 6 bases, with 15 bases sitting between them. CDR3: CASSRPGSGEQYF. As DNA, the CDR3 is TGTGCCAGCAGCCGGCCAGGGTCGGGCGAGCAGTACTTC.

CDR3 DNA sequence: TGTGCCAGCAGTTACTCGAGGGGACTGGGGTCGCACGAGCAGTACTTC. As protein: CASSYSRGLGSHEQYF. The chain carries TRBV6-5 and TRBJ2-7, with D maybe TRBD2 (6 bases). V lost 0 bases to trimming and J lost 5 bases, with 17 bases between them. The CDR3 sequence is 16 residues long. Germline V lookup: CDR1 MNHEY, CDR2 SVGAGI.

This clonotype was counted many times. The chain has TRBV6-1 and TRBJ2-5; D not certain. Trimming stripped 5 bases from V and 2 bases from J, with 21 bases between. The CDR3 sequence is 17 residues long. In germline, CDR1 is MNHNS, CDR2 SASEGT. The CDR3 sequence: CASSPAPNKAPQETQYF. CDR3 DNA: TGTGCCAGCAGTCCAGCCCCTAACAAAGCTCCTCAAGAGACCCAGTACTTC.

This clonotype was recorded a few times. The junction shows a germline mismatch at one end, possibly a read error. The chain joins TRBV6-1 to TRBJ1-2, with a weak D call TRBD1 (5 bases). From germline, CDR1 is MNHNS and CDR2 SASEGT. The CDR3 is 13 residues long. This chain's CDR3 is CASSTGTKYGYTF. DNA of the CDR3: TGTGCCAGCAGTACCGGGACTAAATATGGCTACACCTTC.

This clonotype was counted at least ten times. The CDR3 reads CATSRSGSGQPQHF. The CDR3 bases are TGTGCCACCAGCCGGTCCGGGTCGGGGCAGCCCCAGCATTTT. V is TRBV24-1 and J is TRBJ1-5; D is undetermined. V was shortened by 7 bases and J by 7 bases, with 16 bases between the two germline ends. CDR1 is KGHDR and CDR2 is SFDVKD in the germline V gene. This CDR3 is built from 14 residues.

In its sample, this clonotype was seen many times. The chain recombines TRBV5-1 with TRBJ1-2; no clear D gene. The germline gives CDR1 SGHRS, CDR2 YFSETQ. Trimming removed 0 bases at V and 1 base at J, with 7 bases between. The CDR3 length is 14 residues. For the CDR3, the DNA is TGCGCCAGCAGCTTGGAGGGATATAACTATGGCTACACCTTC. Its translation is CASSLEGYNYGYTF.

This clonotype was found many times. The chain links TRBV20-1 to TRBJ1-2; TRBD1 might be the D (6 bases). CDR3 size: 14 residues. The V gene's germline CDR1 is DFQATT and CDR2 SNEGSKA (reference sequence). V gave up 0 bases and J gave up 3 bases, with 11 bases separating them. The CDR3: CSARDWNRDYGYTF. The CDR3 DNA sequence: TGCAGTGCTAGAGATTGGAACAGGGACTATGGCTACACCTTC.

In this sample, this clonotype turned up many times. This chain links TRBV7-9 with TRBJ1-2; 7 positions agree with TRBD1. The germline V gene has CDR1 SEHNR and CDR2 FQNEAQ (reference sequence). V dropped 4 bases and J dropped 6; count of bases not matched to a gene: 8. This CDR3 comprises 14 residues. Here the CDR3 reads CASSYLGTADGYTF. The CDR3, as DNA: TGTGCCAGCAGCTACCTCGGGACAGCGGATGGCTACACCTTC.

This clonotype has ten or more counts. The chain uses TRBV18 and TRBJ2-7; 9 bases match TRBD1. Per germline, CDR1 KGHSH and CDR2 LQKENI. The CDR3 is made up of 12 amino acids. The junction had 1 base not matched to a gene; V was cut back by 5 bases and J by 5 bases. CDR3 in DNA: TGTGCCAGCTCAAACAGGGGGCACGAGCAGTACTTC. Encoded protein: CASSNRGHEQYF. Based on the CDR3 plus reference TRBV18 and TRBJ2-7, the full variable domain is NAGVMQNPRHLVRRRGQEARLRCSPMKGHSHVYWYRQLPEEGLKFMVYLQKENIIDESGMPKERFSAEFPKEGPSILRIQQVVRGDSAAYFCASSNRGHEQYFGPGTRLTVT.

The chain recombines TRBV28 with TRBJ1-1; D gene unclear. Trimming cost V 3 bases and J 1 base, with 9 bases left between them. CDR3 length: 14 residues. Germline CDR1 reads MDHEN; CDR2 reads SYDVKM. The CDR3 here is CASSFPLTNTEAFF. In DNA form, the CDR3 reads TGTGCCAGCAGTTTCCCACTAACGAACACTGAAGCTTTCTTT.

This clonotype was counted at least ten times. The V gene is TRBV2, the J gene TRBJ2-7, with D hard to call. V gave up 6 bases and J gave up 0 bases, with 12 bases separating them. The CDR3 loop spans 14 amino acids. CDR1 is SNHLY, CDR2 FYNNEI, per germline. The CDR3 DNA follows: TGTGCCAGCAGGGGTCCCCGGGCCTCCTACGAGCAGTACTTC. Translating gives CASRGPRASYEQYF.

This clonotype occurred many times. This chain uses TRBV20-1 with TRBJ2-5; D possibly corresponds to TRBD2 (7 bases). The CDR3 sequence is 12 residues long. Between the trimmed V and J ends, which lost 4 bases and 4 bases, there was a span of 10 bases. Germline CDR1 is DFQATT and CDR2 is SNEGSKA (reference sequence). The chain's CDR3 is CSATGGPETQYF. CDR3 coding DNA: TGCAGTGCTACCGGGGGGCCAGAGACCCAGTACTTC.

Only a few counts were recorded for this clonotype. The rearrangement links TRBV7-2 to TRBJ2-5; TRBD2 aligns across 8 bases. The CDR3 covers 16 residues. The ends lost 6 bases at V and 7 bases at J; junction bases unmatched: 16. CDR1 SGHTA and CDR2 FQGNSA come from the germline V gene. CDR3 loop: CASRLWGLGGEWTQYF. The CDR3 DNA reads TGTGCCAGCAGACTATGGGGTCTCGGGGGGGAATGGACCCAGTACTTC.

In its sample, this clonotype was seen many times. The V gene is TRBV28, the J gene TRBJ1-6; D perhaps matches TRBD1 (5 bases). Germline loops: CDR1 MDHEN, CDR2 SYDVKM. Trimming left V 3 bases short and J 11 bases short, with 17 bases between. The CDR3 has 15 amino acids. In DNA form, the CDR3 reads TGTGCCAGCAGTTTGGTGGGGCGGGGCGGGACACCCCTCCACTTT. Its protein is CASSLVGRGGTPLHF.

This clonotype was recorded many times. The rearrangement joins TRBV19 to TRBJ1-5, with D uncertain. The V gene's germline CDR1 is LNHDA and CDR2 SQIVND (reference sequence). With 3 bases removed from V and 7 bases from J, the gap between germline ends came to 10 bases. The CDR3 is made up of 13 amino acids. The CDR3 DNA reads TGTGCCAGTAGTATTGGGGTCGGGCAGCCCCAGCATTTT. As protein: CASSIGVGQPQHF.